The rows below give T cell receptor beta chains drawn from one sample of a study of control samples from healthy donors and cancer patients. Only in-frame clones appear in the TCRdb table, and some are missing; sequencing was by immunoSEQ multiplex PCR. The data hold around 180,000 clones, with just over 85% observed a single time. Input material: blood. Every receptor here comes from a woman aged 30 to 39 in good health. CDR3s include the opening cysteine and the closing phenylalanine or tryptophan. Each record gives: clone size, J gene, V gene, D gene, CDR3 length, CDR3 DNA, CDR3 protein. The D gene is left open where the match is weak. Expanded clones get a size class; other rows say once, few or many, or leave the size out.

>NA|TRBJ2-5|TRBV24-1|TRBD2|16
TGTGCCACCAGTGATTATGGGGGGGGACTAGGTGAGACCCAGTACTTC
CATSDYGGGLGETQYF
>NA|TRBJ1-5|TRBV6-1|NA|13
TGTGCCAGCAGTTTTGGGAGTTCTCAGCCCCAGCATTTT
CASSFGSSQPQHF
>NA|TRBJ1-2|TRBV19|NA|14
TGTGCCAGTACCGCGGACACTACTAACTATGGCTACACCTTC
CASTADTTNYGYTF
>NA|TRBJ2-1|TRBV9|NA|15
TGTGCCAGCAGCGTAGTGGGGTGGGGTATGGATGAGCAGTTCTTC
CASSVVGWGMDEQFF
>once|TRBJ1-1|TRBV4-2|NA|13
TGTGCCAGCAGCCAAGATCGAACCCCTGAAGCTTTCTTT
CASSQDRTPEAFF
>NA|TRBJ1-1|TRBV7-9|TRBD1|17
TGTGCCAGCAGCTTAAGGGACAGGGGTCTCACGGACACTGAAGCTTTCTTT
CASSLRDRGLTDTEAFF
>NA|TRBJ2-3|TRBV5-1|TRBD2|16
TGCGCCAGCAGCTCCGCCCGAGCGGGAATAACAGATACGCAGTATTTT
CASSSARAGITDTQYF
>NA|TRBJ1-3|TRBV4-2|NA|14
TGTGCCAGCAGCCCGGGGACCGCTGGAAACACCATATATTTT
CASSPGTAGNTIYF
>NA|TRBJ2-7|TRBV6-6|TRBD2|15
TGTGCCAGCCTCCTGCGTCTAGCGGCCTCCTACGAGCAGTACTTC
CASLLRLAASYEQYF
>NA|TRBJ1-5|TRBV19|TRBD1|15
TGTGCCAGTAGTCTCCTTGACAGGGAACGTCAGCCCCAGCATTTT
CASSLLDRERQPQHF
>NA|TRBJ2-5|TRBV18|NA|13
TGTGCCAGCTCAAGAGAGGGAAAACAGACCCAGTACTTC
CASSREGKQTQYF
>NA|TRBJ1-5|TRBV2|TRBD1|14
TGTGCCAGCAGCGCAGGGGGAAGGGGCCAGCCCCAGCATTTT
CASSAGGRGQPQHF
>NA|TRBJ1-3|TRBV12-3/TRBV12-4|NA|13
TGTGCCAGCACCCTGACAGAAGGAAACACCATATATTTT
CASTLTEGNTIYF
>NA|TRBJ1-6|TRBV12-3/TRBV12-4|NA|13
TGTGCCAGCAGTACCGGGCGTAATTCACCCCTCCACTTT
CASSTGRNSPLHF
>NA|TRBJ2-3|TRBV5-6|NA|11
TGTGCCAGCAGCGGGGGTGATACGCAGTATTTT
CASSGGDTQYF
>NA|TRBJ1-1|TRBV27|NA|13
TGTGCCAGCAGTTTAGCGAGGAACACTGAAGCTTTCTTT
CASSLARNTEAFF
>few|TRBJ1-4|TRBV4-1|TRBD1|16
TGCGCCAGCAGCCCCGGGACAGGGGGCGCGTATGAAAAACTGTTTTTT
CASSPGTGGAYEKLFF
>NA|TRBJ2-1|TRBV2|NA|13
TGTGCCAGCAGTGAAACTAGTTTCAATGAGCAGTTCTTC
CASSETSFNEQFF
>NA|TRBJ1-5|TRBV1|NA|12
TGCACCGGAGGACTAGGGGAACTGCCCCAGCATTTT
CTGGLGELPQHF
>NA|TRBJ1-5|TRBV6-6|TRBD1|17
TGTGCCAGCAGTCTTACCCGGGACAGACATAGCAATCAGCCCCAGCATTTT
CASSLTRDRHSNQPQHF
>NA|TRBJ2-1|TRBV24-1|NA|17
TGTGCCACCAGTGATTTGTTAGCCGGGGGGCGAGTCGATGAGCAGTTCTTC
CATSDLLAGGRVDEQFF
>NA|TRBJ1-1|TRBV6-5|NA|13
TGTGCCAGCAGTTACTCAAGCGACAGTGAAGCTTTCTTT
CASSYSSDSEAFF
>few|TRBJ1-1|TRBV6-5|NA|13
TGTGCCAGCAGTCTGAACGGTTACACTGAAGCTTTCTTT
CASSLNGYTEAFF
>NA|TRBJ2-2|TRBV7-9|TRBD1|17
TGTGCCAGCAGCTTAGCCCCGGGACAGGGCAACACCGGGGAGCTGTTTTTT
CASSLAPGQGNTGELFF
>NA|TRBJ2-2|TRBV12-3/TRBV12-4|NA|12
TGTGCCAGCACCCCAGACACCGGGGAGCTGTTTTTT
CASTPDTGELFF
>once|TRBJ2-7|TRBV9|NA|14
TGTGCCAGCAGCGTAGGAGGGGTTTCCAACGAGCAGTACTTC
CASSVGGVSNEQYF
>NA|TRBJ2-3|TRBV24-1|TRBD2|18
TGTGCCACCAGTGATAAGTCGAGCGGGGGCGGCCCTAAAGATACGCAGTATTTT
CATSDKSSGGGPKDTQYF
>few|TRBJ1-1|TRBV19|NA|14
TGTGCCAGTAGTATACGGGGGGTGAACACTGAAGCTTTCTTT
CASSIRGVNTEAFF
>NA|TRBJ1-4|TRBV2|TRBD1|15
TGTGCCAGCAGCCCTCAGACAGGGGGGGATGAAAAACTGTTTTTT
CASSPQTGGDEKLFF
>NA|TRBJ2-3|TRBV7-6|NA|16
TGTGCCAGCAGCCGGGCATCCGGGGGCGCAACGAATACGCAGTATTTT
CASSRASGGATNTQYF
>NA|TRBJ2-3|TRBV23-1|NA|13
TGCGCCAGCACAGCTGTGGGGCGAGATACGCAGTATTTT
CASTAVGRDTQYF
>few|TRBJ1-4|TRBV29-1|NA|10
TGCAGCGCGGAGGGAGAAAAACTGTTTTTT
CSAEGEKLFF
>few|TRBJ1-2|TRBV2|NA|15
TGTGCCAGCAGTAATGGGGGGGCGCAGGACTATGGCTACACCTTC
CASSNGGAQDYGYTF